One and the same sample provided the 2 T cell receptor beta chains below, sequenced in a study of identical twins. Each CDR3 protein is one row after TCRdb ran MiXCR on the 5' RACE reads. The sample has about 530,000 distinct CDR3 sequences, approximately 16% seen once; the top ten hold more than 0.4%. These data also formed part of another study, on yellow fever vaccine responses in identical twins.

Sequencing was done on a sample of CD4+ T cells sorted from blood. All receptors derive from a woman in her late teens or twenties in good health.

The rearrangement uses TRBV6-5 and TRBJ2-1; possible D gene TRBD1, 6 bases. Germline V gives CDR1 MNHEY, CDR2 SVGAGI. CDR3 length equals 14 residues. The V gene lost 2 bases and the J gene lost 5 bases, with 10 bases spanning the gap. The CDR3 DNA reads TGTGCCAGCAGTTACGGGACATCCAACAATGAGCAGTTCTTC. As protein: CASSYGTSNNEQFF.

This chain uses TRBV10-3 with TRBJ1-5; D might be TRBD1 (5 bases). V gave up 4 bases and J gave up 0 bases, with 13 bases separating them. CDR3 size: 16 residues. Looked up from germline, CDR1 is ENHRY and CDR2 is SYGVKD. DNA for the CDR3: TGTGCCATCAGTGTGGGCTCGGGGGATAGCAATCAGCCCCAGCATTTT. It yields the protein CAISVGSGDSNQPQHF.